The 12 T cell receptor beta chains below all came from one sample that was sequenced in a study of cytomegalovirus exposure and HLA in healthy donors. PCR employed 60 Vbeta and 13 Jbeta primers. Generated by immunoSEQ multiplex PCR, the TCRdb table keeps only in-frame clones and is missing some. The sample comprises nearly 110,000 clones, roughly 82% of which are singletons, and 2.5% to 3.5% rests with the top ten. Sequencing used PBMCs. The receptors come from a male donor in good health and CMV-seropositive.

The J gene is TRBJ2-7, the V gene TRBV6-1; TRBD2 agrees at 12 bases. From germline, CDR1 is MNHNS and CDR2 SASEGT. V lost 3 bases to trimming and J lost 6 bases; unmatched junction nucleotides: 6. The CDR3 sequence is 15 residues long. This CDR3 reads CASSDLAGGPVEQYF. CDR3 coding DNA: TGTGCCAGCAGTGACCTAGCGGGGGGGCCGGTCGAGCAGTACTTC.

This chain connects TRBV5-1 to TRBJ2-1; D unclear. The V gene lost 0 bases and the J gene lost 0 bases, with 10 bases spanning the gap. The CDR3 extends over 16 amino acids. Looked up from germline, CDR1 is SGHRS and CDR2 is YFSETQ. CDR3 sequence reads: CASSLAGLSSYNEQFF. DNA of the CDR3: TGCGCCAGCAGCTTGGCCGGGTTGAGCTCCTACAATGAGCAGTTCTTC.

This clone was seen only once. J is TRBJ1-3 and V is TRBV28; the D gene is possibly TRBD1 (5 bases). The CDR3 covers 14 residues. CDR1 and CDR2 from the germline V gene are MDHEN and SYDVKM. V lost 7 bases, J lost 2 bases, and 12 bases lay in between. The CDR3 spells CASTNRRAGNTIYF. DNA for the CDR3: TGTGCCAGCACAAACCGCAGGGCTGGAAACACCATATATTTT.

This clone was observed a few times. The CDR3 bases are TGTGCCAGCAGCCCGACTGGCCCCTACAATGAGCAGTTCTTC. It translates to CASSPTGPYNEQFF. This chain uses TRBV4-2 with TRBJ2-1; D is unclear. The germline V gene has CDR1 LGHNA and CDR2 YNFKEQ. The CDR3 has 14 amino acids. Trimming removed 4 bases at V and 2 bases at J, with 9 bases between.

This sequence joins TRBV4-3 and TRBJ1-4; 7 nucleotides align to TRBD1. Losses at the gene ends were 1 base for V and 8 bases for J; bases not matched to a gene: 19. CDR3 length equals 19 residues. Per the germline V gene, CDR1 is LGHNA and CDR2 is YSLEER. CDR3 amino acids: CASSQVSQGPPGMLEKLFF. The CDR3 DNA reads TGCGCCAGCAGCCAAGTATCACAGGGGCCGCCTGGTATGTTAGAAAAACTGTTTTTT.

The chain links TRBV7-9 to TRBJ2-5, with TRBD2 matching over 8 bases. Germline V gene data show CDR1 as SEHNR and CDR2 as FQNEAQ (reference sequence). The V segment lost 3 bases and the J segment 1 base; nucleotides outside the gene matches: 1. This CDR3 is 14 amino acids long. The CDR3, as DNA: TGTGCCAGCAGCTTCGGGGGGGCCCAAGAGACCCAGTACTTC. Its protein is CASSFGGAQETQYF.

V usage is TRBV30 and J usage is TRBJ1-3, with 8 bases aligning to TRBD1. The CDR3 runs to 12 residues. Germline V CDR1 and CDR2: GTSNPN, SVGIG (reference sequence). V trimming: 4 bases; J trimming: 12 bases; junction bases outside the gene matches: 8. Written as DNA, the CDR3 is TGTGCCTGGACCCTCACAGGGGGTCACATATATTTT. Protein: CAWTLTGGHIYF.

The rearrangement uses TRBV4-3 and TRBJ2-1, with 16 bases that match TRBD2. The CDR3 consists of 21 residues. The trim removed 1 base at V and 7 bases at J, leaving 16 bases unmatched. CDR1 and CDR2 from the germline V gene are LGHNA and YSLEER. The chain's CDR3 is CASSQVLPGLAGGYRTNEQFF. CDR3 DNA: TGCGCCAGCAGCCAAGTCCTACCGGGACTAGCGGGAGGGTATCGTACGAATGAGCAGTTCTTC.

The CDR3 spells CASSLRAGVDTEAFF. The CDR3, as DNA: TGTGCCAGCAGCTTAAGGGCAGGCGTAGACACTGAAGCTTTCTTT. The chain is built from TRBV7-3 and TRBJ1-1; D unresolved. CDR3 length: 15 amino acids. V was trimmed by 1 base and J by 3 bases, leaving 12 bases between them. The germline V gene encodes CDR1 SGHTA and CDR2 FQGTGA.

This chain links TRBV11-2 with TRBJ2-1; D is undetermined. Trimming pared 1 base from V and 5 bases from J, leaving 6 bases between. The CDR3 is 13 amino acids. Germline V lookup: CDR1 SGHAT, CDR2 FQNNGV. The CDR3 DNA reads as TGTGCCAGCAGCTTAGTTCGCGACAATGAGCAGTTCTTC. Its protein product is CASSLVRDNEQFF.

This clone was observed once. CDR3 DNA: TGCGCCAGCAGCTTGGCCTCCGGGGGAGTTTACGACGAGCAGTACTTC. Translating it yields CASSLASGGVYDEQYF. The chain combines TRBV5-1 with TRBJ2-7, with a possible D match to TRBD2 (6 bases). The CDR3 loop spans 16 amino acids. CDR1 is SGHRS, CDR2 YFSETQ, per germline. V dropped 0 bases and J dropped 5 bases, with 18 bases sitting between them.

The rearrangement joins TRBV7-2 to TRBJ1-5; D unclear. The CDR3 is 18 residues long. Germline CDR1 reads SGHTA; CDR2 reads FQGNSA. With 1 base removed from V and 2 bases from J, the gap between germline ends came to 18 bases. The CDR3 spells CASSLEGRGYSGNQPQHF. In DNA form, the CDR3 reads TGTGCCAGCAGCTTAGAGGGTCGGGGATATAGTGGCAATCAGCCCCAGCATTTT.